A single sample gave rise to the 16 T cell receptor beta chains below, sequenced in a study of shared clonotypes between healthy human individuals. Assay: immunoSEQ multiplex PCR; the TCRdb copy retains only in-frame clones and omits some. This table has around 2.3 million clones, around 95% appearing once. Sequencing input: naive CD4+ T cells sorted from blood. The sample's subset: CD45RA+ positively selected. The receptors were gathered from a man aged 18 to 30 in good health.

V is TRBV30 and J is TRBJ1-5, with unresolved D. The CDR3 covers 12 residues. Germline CDR1 GTSNPN, CDR2 SVGIG (reference sequence). Trimming stripped 4 bases from V and 4 bases from J, with 8 bases between. The CDR3 region has the DNA TGTGCCTGGAACGGGATTAATCAGCCCCAGCATTTT. It codes for CAWNGINQPQHF. Full variable domain (remainder filled in from reference TRBV30 and TRBJ1-5): SQTIHQWPATLVQPVGSPLSLECTVEGTSNPNLYWYRQAAGRGLQLLFYSVGIGQISSEVPQNLSASRPQDRQFILSSKKLLLSDSGFYLCAWNGINQPQHFGDGTRLSIL.

The gene calls are TRBV30 and TRBJ2-7; D is possibly TRBD1 or TRBD2 (5 bases each). CDR3 size: 13 residues. Germline V gene lookup returns CDR1 GTSNPN and CDR2 SVGIG (reference sequence). The V gene lost 3 bases and the J gene lost 2 bases, with 11 bases spanning the gap. The chain's CDR3 is CAWRKGRTYEQYF. The CDR3 bases are TGTGCCTGGAGAAAGGGGAGAACCTACGAGCAGTACTTC. Variable domain in full (rest from reference TRBV30 and TRBJ2-7): SQTIHQWPATLVQPVGSPLSLECTVEGTSNPNLYWYRQAAGRGLQLLFYSVGIGQISSEVPQNLSASRPQDRQFILSSKKLLLSDSGFYLCAWRKGRTYEQYFGPGTRLTVT.

The chain recombines TRBV7-9 with TRBJ2-1; D may be TRBD1 (5 bases). The CDR3 runs 14 residues. With 4 bases removed from V and 6 bases from J, the gap between germline ends came to 13 bases. Per the germline V gene, CDR1 is SEHNR and CDR2 is FQNEAQ (reference sequence). In DNA, the CDR3 is TGTGCCAGCAGCTCCGACCCCCAGGGCAATGAGCAGTTCTTC. As protein: CASSSDPQGNEQFF.

This chain links TRBV12-2 with TRBJ2-7; the tabulated D call, TRBD1, remains unverified against the DNA. TRBV12-2 is deemed a pseudogene. The CDR3 totals 14 residues. The CDR3 DNA follows: TGTGCAAGTCGCTTAGGGCCTCGCTCCTACGAGCAGTACTTC. This translates into CASRLGPRSYEQYF.

In this sample, this clone turned up once. CDR3 residues: CASSRDASYNEQFF. CDR3 DNA sequence: TGTGCCAGTAGCCGGGACGCCTCCTACAATGAGCAGTTCTTC. The chain couples TRBV19 to TRBJ2-1; tentatively, D is TRBD1 or TRBD2 (5 bases each). This CDR3 has 14 amino acids. Germline CDR1 reads LNHDA; CDR2 reads SQIVND (reference sequence). Trimming left V 6 bases short and J 0 bases short, with 9 bases between.

The table lists this clone with a few counts. The CDR3 spells CASSHEGTYGYTF. DNA of the CDR3: TGTGCCAGCAGCCATGAGGGTACCTATGGCTACACCTTC. V is TRBV16 and J is TRBJ1-2; D remains unclear. CDR1 KGHSY and CDR2 FQNENV come from the germline V gene. V was clipped by 3 bases and J by 4 bases, with 9 bases between them. The CDR3 length is 13 residues.

The chain combines TRBV28 with TRBJ2-7; possible D gene TRBD2, 6 bases. The CDR3 extends over 13 amino acids. Germline values: CDR1 MDHEN, CDR2 SYDVKM. V was pared by 7 bases and J by 6 bases, with 16 bases between. CDR3 region: CASISGGVGEQYF. CDR3 coding DNA: TGTGCCAGCATCTCTGGCGGGGTCGGCGAGCAGTACTTC.

For the CDR3, the DNA is TGTGCCAGTAGCGCCCTGGCAGAGCCTACCAATCAGCCCCAGCATTTT. It is translated as CASSALAEPTNQPQHF. This sequence joins TRBV19 and TRBJ1-5; D ambiguous. CDR1 is LNHDA and CDR2 is SQIVND in the germline V gene (reference sequence). CDR3 length equals 16 residues. Trimming removed 6 bases at V and 3 bases at J, with 18 bases between.

This rearrangement joins TRBV28 to TRBJ1-2, with TRBD1 as a possible D gene (6 bases). This CDR3 contains 15 residues. The germline V gene has CDR1 MDHEN and CDR2 SYDVKM. V was pared by 4 bases and J by 4 bases, with 16 bases between. DNA for the CDR3: TGTGCCAGCAGTTCCGGGACACTCAGGATCTATGGCTACACCTTC. Translation: CASSSGTLRIYGYTF.

The V call is TRBV7-8, the J call TRBJ1-2; maybe TRBD1 (5 bases). The CDR3 spans 14 residues. CDR1 is SGHVS, CDR2 FQNEAQ, per germline. The V gene lost 3 bases and the J gene lost 6 bases, with 14 bases spanning the gap. DNA of the CDR3: TGTGCCAGCAGCTTCCACACCGGGGCGGATGGCTACACCTTC. Amino acid sequence: CASSFHTGADGYTF.

The rearrangement joins TRBV7-2 to TRBJ1-5, with no clear D. The CDR3 runs to 12 residues. The V end was cut by 2 bases, the J end by 4 bases, with 3 bases between. Germline V lookup: CDR1 SGHTA, CDR2 FQGNSA. In nucleotides, the CDR3 is TGTGCCAGCAGCTTAACGAATCAGCCCCAGCATTTT. Translating gives CASSLTNQPQHF.

The chain has TRBV6-1 and TRBJ2-7; unclear D gene. Germline CDR1 MNHNS, CDR2 SASEGT. The CDR3 is made up of 13 amino acids. Trimming took off 6 bases at V and 0 bases at J, with 9 bases between the two ends. The CDR3 nucleotides are TGTGCCAGCAGCTACAGTAACTCCTACGAGCAGTACTTC. The encoded protein is CASSYSNSYEQYF.

J is TRBJ1-6 and V is TRBV27; possibly TRBD1 for D (5 bases). The ends were cut back, 5 bases at V and 6 bases at J, with 23 bases in the middle. The CDR3 spans 18 residues. Germline assignment: CDR1 MNHEY and CDR2 SMNVEV (reference sequence). Here the CDR3 DNA reads TGTGCCAGCAGTACCGGGACTTTCCGTACGCCTATTAATTCACCCCTCCACTTT. The encoded protein is CASSTGTFRTPINSPLHF.

The chain is built from TRBV5-4 and TRBJ2-7; possibly TRBD1 for D (6 bases). This CDR3 spans 13 amino acids. The V and J ends lost 5 bases and 7 bases respectively, with 16 bases between them. In germline, CDR1 is SGHNT, CDR2 YYREEE (reference sequence). The CDR3 DNA is TGTGCCAGCAGGAGGCAGGGGCTGGGAGAGCAGTACTTC. Translation: CASRRQGLGEQYF.

This chain links TRBV15 with TRBJ2-7; 8 bases fit TRBD1. The CDR3 consists of 14 residues. J lost 3 bases, V lost 1 base, and 2 bases had no gene match. The V gene's germline CDR1 is LNHNV and CDR2 YYDKDF (reference sequence). Here the CDR3 reads CATSRGTGNYEQYF. The CDR3 DNA sequence: TGTGCCACCAGCAGAGGGACAGGGAACTACGAGCAGTACTTC.

The chain employs TRBV11-2 and TRBJ1-6; a weak D match, TRBD1 (5 bases). The CDR3 spans 14 residues. The germline V gene has CDR1 SGHAT and CDR2 FQNNGV. The V end was cut by 6 bases, the J end by 8 bases, with 14 bases between. CDR3 bases: TGTGCCAGCAGGGGGGACGGCATTTATTCACCCCTCCACTTT. Protein: CASRGDGIYSPLHF.